One and the same sample provided the 4 T cell receptor beta chains below, sequenced in a study of long-term antiretroviral therapy in people with HIV. Researchers report immunoSEQ v3.0 was run at survey level. Clones were sequenced by immunoSEQ multiplex PCR, and TCRdb holds only the in-frame ones, with some missing. The table has 35,000 to 40,000 clones, about four fifths seen once. The specimen was unsorted PBMCs, collected 0.3 years after starting antiretroviral therapy. The receptors were gathered from a man aged 18-30 years with HIV.

This clone was seen a few times. The chain couples TRBV7-3 to TRBJ2-1; unclear D gene. This CDR3 contains 14 residues. V lost 0 bases and J lost 8, with 11 bases in between. CDR1 and CDR2 from the germline V gene are SGHTA and FQGTGA. CDR3 DNA: TGTGCCAGCAGCTTAACGTTCCAGAGCGATGAGCAGTTCTTC. Protein product: CASSLTFQSDEQFF.

The V gene is TRBV11-2, the J gene TRBJ2-5; D uncertain. The CDR3 is 12 amino acids. With 2 bases removed from V and 5 bases from J, the gap between germline ends came to 6 bases. CDR1 is SGHAT, CDR2 FQNNGV, per germline. CDR3 coding DNA: TGTGCCAGCAGCTTACACGGGGAGACCCAGTACTTC. This translates into CASSLHGETQYF.

This clone was detected once. The V and J genes are TRBV11-2 and TRBJ2-7, with TRBD2 identical over 11 bases. The CDR3 covers 14 residues. Germline trimming cut 4 bases from V and 7 bases from J; bases unmatched to any gene: 6. CDR1 SGHAT and CDR2 FQNNGV come from the germline V gene. The chain's CDR3 is CASSSLAGGLEQYF. The CDR3 coding sequence is TGTGCCAGCAGCTCTTTAGCGGGGGGGCTTGAGCAGTACTTC.

The chain joins TRBV18 to TRBJ2-6; TRBD1 matches 10 bases. This CDR3 is built from 17 residues. CDR1 is KGHSH and CDR2 is LQKENI in the germline V gene. After removal of 3 bases from V and 0 bases from J, the junction contained 2 bases not matched to a gene. The CDR3 DNA is TGTGCCAGCTCACCTGGGACAGGGGCCTCTGGGGCCAACGTCCTGACTTTC. Translated: CASSPGTGASGANVLTF.